Listed below are T cell receptor beta chains from one sample, sequenced in a study of cytomegalovirus exposure and HLA in healthy donors. Sequencing was performed with immunoSEQ multiplex PCR; in TCRdb, only in-frame clones are kept and a portion is missing. The sample has some 150,000 clones, 60% to 75% seen once. Sequencing was performed on PBMCs. The receptors come from a man aged 25-45 years in good health and CMV-seronegative. Both conserved end residues are part of each CDR3. The D gene is left open where the match is weak. Some rows have no size entry. The others give once, few or many, or a class for an expanded clone.

cdr3_aa,cdr3_nt,d_call,j_call,clone_size,v_call
CASSSFRDFAQYF,TGTGCCAGCAGTTCCTTCCGGGACTTCGCTCAGTACTTC,NA,TRBJ2-7,few,TRBV28
CAWSVLTGIGGANVLTF,TGTGCCTGGAGTGTACTAACGGGGATAGGTGGGGCCAACGTCCTGACTTTC,NA,TRBJ2-6,NA,TRBV30
CASSSQGNSYGYTF,TGTGCCAGCAGCTCACAGGGGAACAGCTATGGCTACACCTTC,TRBD1,TRBJ1-2,NA,TRBV5-4
CASGTELNTEAFF,TGTGCCAGTGGGACAGAACTGAACACTGAAGCTTTCTTT,TRBD1,TRBJ1-1,NA,TRBV2
CASTPDRGVDEQFF,TGTGCCAGCACGCCGGACAGGGGGGTAGATGAGCAGTTCTTC,TRBD1,TRBJ2-1,NA,TRBV7-8
CASSQGRRENTEAFF,TGTGCCAGCTCACAGGGGAGGCGAGAGAACACTGAAGCTTTCTTT,NA,TRBJ1-1,NA,TRBV18
CASSEAGGSSYEQYF,TGTGCCAGCTCAGAGGCGGGAGGGAGCTCCTACGAGCAGTACTTC,TRBD2,TRBJ2-7,NA,TRBV18
CASREGLNSPLHF,TGTGCCAGCCGGGAAGGGCTTAATTCACCCCTCCACTTT,NA,TRBJ1-6,NA,TRBV10-3
CASSLVGGKIEQFF,TGCGCCAGCAGCTTGGTTGGCGGGAAGATTGAGCAGTTCTTC,NA,TRBJ2-1,NA,TRBV5-1
CASRQASSGANGLTF,TGTGCGAGCAGACAGGCTAGCTCTGGGGCCAACGGCCTGACTTTC,NA,TRBJ2-6,NA,TRBV30
CASSSPRGSSYEQYF,TGTGCCAGCAGTTCCCCGCGCGGGAGCTCCTACGAGCAGTACTTC,TRBD2,TRBJ2-7,NA,TRBV27
CASSEEGIQGQAFF,TGTGCCAGCAGTGAAGAGGGGATACAGGGACAGGCTTTCTTT,TRBD1,TRBJ1-1,few,TRBV25-1
CASSWSGGRNTGELFF,TGTGCCAGCAGCTGGAGCGGGGGAAGGAACACCGGGGAGCTGTTTTTT,TRBD2,TRBJ2-2,NA,TRBV7-9